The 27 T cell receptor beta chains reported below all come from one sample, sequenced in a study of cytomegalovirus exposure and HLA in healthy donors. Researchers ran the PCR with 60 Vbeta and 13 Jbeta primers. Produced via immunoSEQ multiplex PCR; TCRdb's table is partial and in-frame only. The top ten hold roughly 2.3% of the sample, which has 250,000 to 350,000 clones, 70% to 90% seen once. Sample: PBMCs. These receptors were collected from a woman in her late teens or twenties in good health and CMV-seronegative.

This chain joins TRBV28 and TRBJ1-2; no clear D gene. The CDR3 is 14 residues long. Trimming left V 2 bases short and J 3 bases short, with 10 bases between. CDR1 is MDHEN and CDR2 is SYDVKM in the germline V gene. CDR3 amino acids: CASSLVLGDYGYTF. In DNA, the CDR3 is TGTGCCAGCAGTTTAGTGCTGGGCGACTATGGCTACACCTTC.

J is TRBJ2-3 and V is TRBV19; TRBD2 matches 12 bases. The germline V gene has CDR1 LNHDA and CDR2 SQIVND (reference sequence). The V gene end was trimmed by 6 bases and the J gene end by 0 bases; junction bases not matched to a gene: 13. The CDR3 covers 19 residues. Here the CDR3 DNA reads TGTGCCAGTAGCTTTCTGCTAGCGGGGGGGCCGGTTAGCACAGATACGCAGTATTTT. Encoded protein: CASSFLLAGGPVSTDTQYF. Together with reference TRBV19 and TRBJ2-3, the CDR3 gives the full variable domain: DGGITQSPKYLFRKEGQNVTLSCEQNLNHDAMYWYRQDPGQGLRLIYYSQIVNDFQKGDIAEGYSVSREKKESFPLTVTSAQKNPTAFYLCASSFLLAGGPVSTDTQYFGPGTRLTVL.

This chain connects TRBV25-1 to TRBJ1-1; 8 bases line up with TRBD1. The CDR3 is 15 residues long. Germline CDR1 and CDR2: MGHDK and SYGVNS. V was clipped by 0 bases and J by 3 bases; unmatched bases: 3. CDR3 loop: CASSEYRGPDTEAFF. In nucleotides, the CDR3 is TGTGCCAGCAGTGAATACAGGGGGCCAGACACTGAAGCTTTCTTT.

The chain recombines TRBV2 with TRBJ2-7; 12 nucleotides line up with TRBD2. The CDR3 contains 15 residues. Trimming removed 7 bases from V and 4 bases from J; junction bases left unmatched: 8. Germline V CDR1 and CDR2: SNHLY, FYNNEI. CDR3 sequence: CASTWTSGVKYEQYF. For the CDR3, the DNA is TGTGCCAGCACTTGGACTAGCGGGGTAAAGTACGAGCAGTACTTC.

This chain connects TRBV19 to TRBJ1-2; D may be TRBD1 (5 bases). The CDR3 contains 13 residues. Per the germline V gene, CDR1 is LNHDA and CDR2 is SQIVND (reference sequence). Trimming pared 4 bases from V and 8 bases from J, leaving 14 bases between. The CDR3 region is CASSSGHRSGYTF. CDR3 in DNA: TGTGCCAGTAGTAGTGGACATCGGTCGGGCTACACCTTC.

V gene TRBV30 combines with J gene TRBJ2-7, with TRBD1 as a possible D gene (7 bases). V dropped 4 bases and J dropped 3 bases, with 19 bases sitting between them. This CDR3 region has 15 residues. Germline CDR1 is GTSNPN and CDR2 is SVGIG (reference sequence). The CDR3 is CAWNGGRDSLYEQYF. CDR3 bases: TGTGCCTGGAACGGGGGCCGGGACAGCCTCTACGAGCAGTACTTC.

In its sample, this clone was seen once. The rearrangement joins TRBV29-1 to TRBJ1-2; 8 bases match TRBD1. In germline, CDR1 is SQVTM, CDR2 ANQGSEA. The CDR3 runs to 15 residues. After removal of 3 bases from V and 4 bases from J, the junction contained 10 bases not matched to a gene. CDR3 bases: TGCAGCGTTGACTCCGACACAGGGGGATCCTATGGCTACACCTTC. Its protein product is CSVDSDTGGSYGYTF.

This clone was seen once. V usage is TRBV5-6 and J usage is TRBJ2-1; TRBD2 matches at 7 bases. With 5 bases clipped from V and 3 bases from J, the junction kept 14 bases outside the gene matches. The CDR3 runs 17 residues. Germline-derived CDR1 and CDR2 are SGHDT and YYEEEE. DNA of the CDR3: TGTGCCAGCAGTTATGAGCGGGCTAGCGGACACTACAATGAGCAGTTCTTC. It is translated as CASSYERASGHYNEQFF.

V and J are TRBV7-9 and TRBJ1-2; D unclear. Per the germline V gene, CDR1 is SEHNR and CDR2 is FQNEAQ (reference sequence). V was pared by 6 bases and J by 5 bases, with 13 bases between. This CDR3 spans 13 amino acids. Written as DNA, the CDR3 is TGTGCCAGCAGTACGACCATCGGGTATGGCTACACCTTC. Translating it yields CASSTTIGYGYTF.

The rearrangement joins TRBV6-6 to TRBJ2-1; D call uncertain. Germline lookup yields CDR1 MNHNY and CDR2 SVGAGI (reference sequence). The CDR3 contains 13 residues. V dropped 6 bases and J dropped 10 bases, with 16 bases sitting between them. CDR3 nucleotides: TGTGCCAGCAGCTATACCACCTTGTTCGAGCAGTTCTTC. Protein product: CASSYTTLFEQFF.

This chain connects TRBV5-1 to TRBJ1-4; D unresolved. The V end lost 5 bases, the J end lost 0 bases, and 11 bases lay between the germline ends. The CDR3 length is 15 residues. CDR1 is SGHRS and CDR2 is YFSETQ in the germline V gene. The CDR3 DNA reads TGCGCCAGCAGATTCAGCGCCGCAACTAATGAAAAACTGTTTTTT. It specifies CASRFSAATNEKLFF.

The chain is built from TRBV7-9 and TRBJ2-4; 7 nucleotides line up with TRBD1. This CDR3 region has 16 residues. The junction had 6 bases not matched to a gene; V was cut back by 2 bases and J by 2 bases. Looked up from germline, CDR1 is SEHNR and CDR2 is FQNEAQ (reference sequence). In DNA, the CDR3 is TGTGCCAGCAGCTTACGACAGGGAACATCCAAAAACATTCAGTACTTC. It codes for CASSLRQGTSKNIQYF.

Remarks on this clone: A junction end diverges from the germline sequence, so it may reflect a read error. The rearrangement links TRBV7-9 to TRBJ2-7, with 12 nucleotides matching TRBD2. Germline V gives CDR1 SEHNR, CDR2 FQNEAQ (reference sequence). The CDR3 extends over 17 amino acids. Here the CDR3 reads CAGSPLTPSGGEYEQYF. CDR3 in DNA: TGTGCCGGCAGCCCATTGACCCCTAGCGGGGGGGAATACGAGCAGTACTTC. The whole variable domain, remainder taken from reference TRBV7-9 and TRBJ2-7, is DTGVSQNPRHKITKRGQNVTFRCDPISEHNRLYWYRQTLGQGPEFLTYFQNEAQLEKSRLLSDRFSAERPKGSFSTLEIQRTEQGDSAMYLCAGSPLTPSGGEYEQYFGPGTRLTVT.

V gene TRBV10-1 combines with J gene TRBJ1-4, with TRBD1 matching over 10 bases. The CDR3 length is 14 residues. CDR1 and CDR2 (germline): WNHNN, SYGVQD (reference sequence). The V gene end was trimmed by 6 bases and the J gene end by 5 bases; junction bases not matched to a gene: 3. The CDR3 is CASSPGQGNEKLFF. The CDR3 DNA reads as TGCGCCAGCAGCCCGGGACAGGGGAATGAAAAACTGTTTTTT.

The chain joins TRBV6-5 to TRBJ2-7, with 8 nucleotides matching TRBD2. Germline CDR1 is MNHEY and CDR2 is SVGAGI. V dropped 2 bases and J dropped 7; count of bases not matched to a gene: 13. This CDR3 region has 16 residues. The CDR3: CASSYSLGAGDGEQYF. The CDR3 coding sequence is TGTGCCAGCAGTTACAGCTTGGGAGCGGGGGACGGGGAGCAGTACTTC.

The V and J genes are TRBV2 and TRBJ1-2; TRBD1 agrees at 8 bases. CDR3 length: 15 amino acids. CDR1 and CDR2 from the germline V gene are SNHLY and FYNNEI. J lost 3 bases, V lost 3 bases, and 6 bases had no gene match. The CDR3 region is CASSERTGMHYGYTF. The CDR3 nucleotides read TGTGCCAGCAGTGAGCGGACAGGGATGCACTATGGCTACACCTTC.

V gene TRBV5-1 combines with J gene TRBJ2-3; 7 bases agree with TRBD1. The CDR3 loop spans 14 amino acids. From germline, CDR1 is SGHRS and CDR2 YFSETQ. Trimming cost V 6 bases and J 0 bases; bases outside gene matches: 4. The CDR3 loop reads CASTTGVSTDTQYF. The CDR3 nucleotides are TGCGCCAGCACAACAGGGGTGAGCACAGATACGCAGTATTTT.

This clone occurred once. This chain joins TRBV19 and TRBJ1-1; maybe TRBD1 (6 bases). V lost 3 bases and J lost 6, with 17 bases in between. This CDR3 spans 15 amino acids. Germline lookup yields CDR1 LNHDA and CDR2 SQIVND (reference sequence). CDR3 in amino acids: CASSIILGAKSEAFF. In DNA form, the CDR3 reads TGTGCCAGTAGTATTATTTTGGGGGCGAAGTCTGAAGCTTTCTTT. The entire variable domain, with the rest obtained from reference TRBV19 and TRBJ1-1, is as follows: DGGITQSPKYLFRKEGQNVTLSCEQNLNHDAMYWYRQDPGQGLRLIYYSQIVNDFQKGDIAEGYSVSREKKESFPLTVTSAQKNPTAFYLCASSIILGAKSEAFFGQGTRLTVV.

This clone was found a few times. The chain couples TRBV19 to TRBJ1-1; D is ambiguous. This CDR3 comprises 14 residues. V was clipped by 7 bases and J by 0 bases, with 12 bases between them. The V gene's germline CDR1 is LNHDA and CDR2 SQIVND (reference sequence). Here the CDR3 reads CASTGELMNTEAFF. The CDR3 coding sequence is TGTGCCAGTACGGGTGAACTCATGAACACTGAAGCTTTCTTT.

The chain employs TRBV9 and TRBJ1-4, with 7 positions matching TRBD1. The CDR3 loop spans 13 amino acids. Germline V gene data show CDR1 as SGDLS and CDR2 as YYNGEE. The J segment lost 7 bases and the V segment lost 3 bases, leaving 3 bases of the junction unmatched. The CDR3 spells CASSGQGGEKLFF. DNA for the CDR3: TGTGCCAGCAGCGGACAGGGTGGTGAAAAACTGTTTTTT.

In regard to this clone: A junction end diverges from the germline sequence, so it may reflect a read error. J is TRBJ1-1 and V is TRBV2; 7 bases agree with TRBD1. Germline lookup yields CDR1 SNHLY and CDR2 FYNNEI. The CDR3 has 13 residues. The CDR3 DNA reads TGTGCCAGCAGTGCCGCCGGGACAGCTGAAGCTTCCTTT. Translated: CASSAAGTAEASF.

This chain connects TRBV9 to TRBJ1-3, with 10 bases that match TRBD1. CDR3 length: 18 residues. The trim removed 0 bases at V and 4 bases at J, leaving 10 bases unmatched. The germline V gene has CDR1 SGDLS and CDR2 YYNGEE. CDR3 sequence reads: CASSVARDRGTGGNTIYF. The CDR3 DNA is TGTGCCAGCAGCGTAGCCCGGGACAGGGGTACGGGCGGAAACACCATATATTTT. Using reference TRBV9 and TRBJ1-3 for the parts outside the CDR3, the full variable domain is DSGVTQTPKHLITATGQRVTLRCSPRSGDLSVYWYQQSLDQGLQFLIQYYNGEERAKGNILERFSAQQFPDLHSELNLSSLELGDSALYFCASSVARDRGTGGNTIYFGEGSWLTVV.

Written as DNA, the CDR3 is TGTGCCAGCTCACCTTCAGGGGCTGGAAACACCATATATTTT. Translated: CASSPSGAGNTIYF. The chain is built from TRBV18 and TRBJ1-3, with D possibly being TRBD1 (6 bases). The CDR3 spans 14 residues. The ends were cut back, 3 bases at V and 2 bases at J, with 8 bases in the middle. The germline V gene has CDR1 KGHSH and CDR2 LQKENI.

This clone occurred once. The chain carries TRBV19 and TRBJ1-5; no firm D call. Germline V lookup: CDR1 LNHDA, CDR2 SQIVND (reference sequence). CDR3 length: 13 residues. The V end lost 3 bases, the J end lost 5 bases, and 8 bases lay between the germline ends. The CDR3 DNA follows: TGTGCCAGTAGTATTACAGCTTATCAGCCCCAGCATTTT. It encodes CASSITAYQPQHF.

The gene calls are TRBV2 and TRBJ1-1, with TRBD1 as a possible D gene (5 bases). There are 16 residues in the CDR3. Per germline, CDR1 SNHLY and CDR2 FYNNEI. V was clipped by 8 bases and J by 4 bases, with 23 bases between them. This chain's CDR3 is CASGVREGWVGTEAFF. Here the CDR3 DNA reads TGTGCCAGCGGGGTCAGGGAGGGATGGGTGGGCACTGAAGCTTTCTTT.

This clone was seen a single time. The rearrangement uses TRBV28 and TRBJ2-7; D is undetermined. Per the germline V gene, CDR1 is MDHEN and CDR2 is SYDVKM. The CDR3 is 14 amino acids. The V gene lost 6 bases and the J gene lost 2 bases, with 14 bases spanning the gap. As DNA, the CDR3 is TGTGCCAGCAGCCTCGTACAGCCTCCCTACGAGCAGTACTTC. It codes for CASSLVQPPYEQYF.

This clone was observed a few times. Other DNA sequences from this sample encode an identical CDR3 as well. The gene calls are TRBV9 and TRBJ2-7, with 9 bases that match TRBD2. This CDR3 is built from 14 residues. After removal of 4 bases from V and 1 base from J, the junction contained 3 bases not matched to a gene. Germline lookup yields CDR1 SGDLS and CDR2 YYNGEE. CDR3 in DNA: TGTGCCAGCAGCACGAGCGGGGGGTCCTACGAGCAGTACTTC. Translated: CASSTSGGSYEQYF.